This TCR beta chain was recovered during a study of cytomegalovirus exposure and HLA in healthy donors. Findings and limits, study-wide: In a later analysis, at a false discovery rate of 0.05, 17,000 or so TCR beta sequences matched HLA alleles.

In germline, CDR1 is SNHLY, CDR2 FYNNEI. This CDR3 comprises 16 residues. The ends were cut back, 4 bases at V and 2 bases at J, with 12 bases in the middle. For this clone: Antigen unknown.

With 60 Vbeta and 13 Jbeta primers, the PCR was carried out. TCRdb's table, derived via immunoSEQ multiplex PCR, lists solely in-frame clones and lacks some. The sample consists of fewer than 250,000 clones, 75% to 85% of them appearing once. The sequence derives from a woman aged 25 to 39 in good health and CMV-seropositive. The sequenced sample was PBMCs. The chain employs TRBV2 and TRBJ2-6, with D possibly matching TRBD2 (6 bases). CDR3 DNA: TGTGCCAGCAGTGGCAGCTGGGGGGCTGGGGCCAACGTCCTGACTTTC. Translation: CASSGSWGAGANVLTF.